The clone carrying this TCR beta chain turned up a few times. Its antigen is still unknown. This sample was included in a study of cytomegalovirus exposure and HLA in healthy donors. Whole-study context: T cells numbering 150 million to 200 million yielded some 100 million unique TCR beta sequences in an earlier analysis.

Notes on the study in general: Follow-up analysis later connected one missense variant in DCLRE1C with trimming of TCR beta V- and J-genes.

The PCR ran on 60 Vbeta and 13 Jbeta primers. Sequencing was performed with immunoSEQ multiplex PCR; in TCRdb, only in-frame clones are kept and a portion is missing. The sample holds roughly 120,000 clones, approximately 15% seen once. The clonotype comes from a woman aged 18-29 years in good health and CMV-seronegative. The specimen was PBMCs.

The CDR3 region is CATSRDRRRETQYF. CDR3 bases: TGTGCCACCAGCAGAGATCGCAGGCGAGAGACCCAGTACTTC. J is TRBJ2-5 and V is TRBV15, with no clear D. CDR3 length equals 14 residues. The V gene lost 0 bases and the J gene lost 4 bases, with 9 bases spanning the gap. Germline V gives CDR1 LNHNV, CDR2 YYDKDF (reference sequence).